A single sample gave rise to the 8 T cell receptor beta chains below, sequenced in a study of T cells after yellow fever vaccination. TCRdb re-called the 5' RACE reads with MiXCR, one entry per CDR3 protein. In the table there are hundreds of thousands of distinct CDR3 sequences, approximately 10% of which are singletons. The sample here was PBMCs, taken on the day of the first yellow fever vaccination. All receptors come from a man younger than 30 who received the YFV17D yellow fever vaccine.

V is TRBV4-3 and J is TRBJ1-4; tentative D call: TRBD1 (5 bases). The V gene lost 0 bases and the J gene lost 8 bases, with 13 bases spanning the gap. Germline assignment: CDR1 LGHNA and CDR2 YSLEER. The CDR3 spans 15 residues. The CDR3 DNA reads as TGCGCCAGCAGCCAAGACTCGACAGTTGGCGAAAAACTGTTTTTT. Translated, it gives CASSQDSTVGEKLFF.

V is TRBV12-3 or TRBV12-4 and J is TRBJ2-1; unclear D gene. The CDR3 length is 13 residues. V lost 3 bases and J lost 13, with 16 bases in between. The CDR3 here is CASSFLGDLSQFF. DNA of the CDR3: TGTGCCAGCAGTTTCCTAGGCGACTTAAGTCAGTTCTTC.

This sequence joins TRBV6-5 and TRBJ1-4; TRBD1 is a possible D gene (5 bases). Deletions cut 5 bases from V and 8 bases from J, with 18 bases between. Per germline, CDR1 MNHEY and CDR2 SVGAGI. The length of the CDR3 is 15 residues. CDR3 sequence: CASSDSRGVKEKLFF. The CDR3 coding sequence is TGTGCCAGCAGTGATTCGAGGGGAGTAAAGGAAAAACTGTTTTTT.

This clonotype has just a few counts. This chain links TRBV7-9 with TRBJ2-5; 12 positions match TRBD2. J gave up 2 bases and V 3 bases, and 4 bases lay outside the gene matches. The CDR3 runs 16 residues. Germline CDR1 is SEHNR and CDR2 is FQNEAQ (reference sequence). The CDR3 protein is CASSLIGLAGQETQYF. CDR3 nucleotide sequence: TGTGCCAGCAGCTTGATAGGACTAGCGGGACAAGAGACCCAGTACTTC.

V is TRBV18 and J is TRBJ2-7; 7 nucleotides agree with TRBD2. The CDR3 sequence is 14 residues long. V shed 6 bases and J 1 base; nucleotides not matched to a gene: 6. In germline, CDR1 is KGHSH, CDR2 LQKENI. The CDR3 DNA follows: TGTGCCAGCTCGGGAAAGCGGGGTTCCTACGAGCAGTACGTC. Translating it yields CASSGKRGSYEQYV.

This clonotype occurred many times. The gene calls are TRBV5-5 and TRBJ2-1, with 11 bases identical to TRBD2. The germline gives CDR1 SGHKS, CDR2 YYEKEE (reference sequence). The CDR3 sequence is 15 residues long. The ends lost 7 bases at V and 9 bases at J; junction bases unmatched: 12. The CDR3 coding sequence is TGTGCCAGCGGGCCAGGGGTAGCGGGGGGGCTTGAGCAGTTCTTC. Translating it yields CASGPGVAGGLEQFF.

V and J are TRBV7-2 and TRBJ1-1, with D possibly being TRBD1 (5 bases). The CDR3 length is 16 residues. The ends were cut back, 5 bases at V and 0 bases at J, with 16 bases in the middle. Germline loops: CDR1 SGHTA, CDR2 FQGNSA. CDR3 in DNA: TGTGCCAGCAGCATATATGCAGGGTCGGTGAACACTGAAGCTTTCTTT. This encodes CASSIYAGSVNTEAFF.

The CDR3 DNA sequence: TGTGCCAGCAGGGCCGGGACAGGGTTGAGCGAGCAGTACTTC. It codes for CASRAGTGLSEQYF. V and J are TRBV7-3 and TRBJ2-7; 9 positions agree with TRBD1. From germline, CDR1 is SGHTA and CDR2 FQGTGA. J gave up 6 bases and V 6 bases, and 9 bases lay outside the gene matches. There are 14 residues in the CDR3.